This T cell receptor (beta chain) was captured in a study of blood T cell repertoires in COVID-19. The overall study: The United States, Italy and Spain were the sources of the acute and convalescent COVID-19 samples. T cells, B-cell-depleted T cells, or PBMCs provided the cDNA or gDNA that served as material.

This CDR3 spans 15 amino acids. Trimming removed 0 bases at V and 4 bases at J, with 10 bases between. The germline V gene has CDR1 KGHSH and CDR2 LQKENI. As originally analysed: By means of reference gene primer amplification, nucleated cell counts were estimated. Repertoires were generated with immunoSEQ multiplex PCR, while TCRdb's copy carries only in-frame clones and drops some. V and J calls and clone size are copied from that table; D and trimming were computed from the DNA. Of 180,000 or so clones listed, about 75% were seen once; the top ten hold roughly 8.8%. The sequence came from a woman aged 45-65 years with active or convalescent COVID-19. Specimen: peripheral blood. The chain recombines TRBV18 with TRBJ1-3; D is perhaps TRBD1 (5 bases). CDR3 bases: TGTGCCAGCTCACCACCGAAGGGGCTAGGAAACACCATATATTTT. This gives the protein CASSPPKGLGNTIYF.